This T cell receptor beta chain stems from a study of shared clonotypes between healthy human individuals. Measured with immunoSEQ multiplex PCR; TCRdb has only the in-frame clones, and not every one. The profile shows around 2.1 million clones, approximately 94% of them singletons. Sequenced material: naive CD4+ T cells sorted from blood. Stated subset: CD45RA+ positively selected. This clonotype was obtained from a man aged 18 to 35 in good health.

The CDR3 bases are TGTGCCAGCAGCCAGCCCCTAGGACAGGGGGTAGCGAACGGGGAGCTGTTTTTT. It translates to CASSQPLGQGVANGELFF. V and J are TRBV9 and TRBJ2-2; 10 bases fit TRBD1. With V trimmed by 4 bases and J by 7 bases, 16 bases remained unmatched. The length of the CDR3 is 18 residues. CDR1 and CDR2 (germline): SGDLS, YYNGEE.